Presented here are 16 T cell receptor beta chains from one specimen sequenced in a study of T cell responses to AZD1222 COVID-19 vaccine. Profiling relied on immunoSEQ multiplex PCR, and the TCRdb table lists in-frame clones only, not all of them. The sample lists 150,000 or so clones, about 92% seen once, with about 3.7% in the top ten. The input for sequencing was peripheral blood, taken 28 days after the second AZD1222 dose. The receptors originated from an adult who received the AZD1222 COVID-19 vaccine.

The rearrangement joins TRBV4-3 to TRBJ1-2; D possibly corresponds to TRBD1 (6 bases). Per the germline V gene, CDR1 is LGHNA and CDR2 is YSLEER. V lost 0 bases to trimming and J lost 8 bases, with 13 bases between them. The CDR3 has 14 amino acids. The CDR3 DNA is TGCGCCAGCAGCCAAGATCGGGCAGGGGACGGCTACACCTTC. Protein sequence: CASSQDRAGDGYTF.

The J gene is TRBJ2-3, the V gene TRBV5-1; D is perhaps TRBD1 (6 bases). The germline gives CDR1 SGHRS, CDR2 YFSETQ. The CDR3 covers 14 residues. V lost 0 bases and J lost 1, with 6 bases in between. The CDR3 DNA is TGCGCCAGCAGCTTGGAGGGGGGCACAGATACGCAGTATTTT. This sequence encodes CASSLEGGTDTQYF.

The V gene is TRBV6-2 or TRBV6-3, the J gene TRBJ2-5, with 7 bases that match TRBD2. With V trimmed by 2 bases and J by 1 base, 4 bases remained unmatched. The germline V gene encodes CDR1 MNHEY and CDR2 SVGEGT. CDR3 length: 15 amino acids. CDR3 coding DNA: TGTGCCAGCAGTTACACCAGCGGGATCCAAGAGACCCAGTACTTC. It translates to CASSYTSGIQETQYF.

The CDR3 bases are TGTGCCAGCAGTTACGGGGGGGCGCGGGAAAAACTGTTTTTT. Its translation: CASSYGGAREKLFF. The rearrangement joins TRBV6-5 to TRBJ1-4; D might be TRBD1 (6 bases). V lost 2 bases, J lost 8 bases, and 12 bases lay in between. Germline V gene sequence: CDR1 MNHEY, CDR2 SVGAGI. CDR3 size: 14 residues.

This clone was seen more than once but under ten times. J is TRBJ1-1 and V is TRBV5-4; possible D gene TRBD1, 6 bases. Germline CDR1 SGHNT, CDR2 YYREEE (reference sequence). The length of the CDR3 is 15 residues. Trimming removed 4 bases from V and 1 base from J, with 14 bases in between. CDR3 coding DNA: TGTGCCAGCAGCCCGCAACAGGGAGGGAACACTGAAGCTTTCTTT. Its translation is CASSPQQGGNTEAFF.

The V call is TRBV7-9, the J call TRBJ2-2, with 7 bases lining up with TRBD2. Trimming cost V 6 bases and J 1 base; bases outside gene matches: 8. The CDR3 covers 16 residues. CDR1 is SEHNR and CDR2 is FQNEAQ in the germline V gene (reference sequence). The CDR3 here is CASRVSRGENTGELFF. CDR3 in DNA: TGTGCCAGCAGGGTTTCTCGGGGGGAGAACACCGGGGAGCTGTTTTTT.

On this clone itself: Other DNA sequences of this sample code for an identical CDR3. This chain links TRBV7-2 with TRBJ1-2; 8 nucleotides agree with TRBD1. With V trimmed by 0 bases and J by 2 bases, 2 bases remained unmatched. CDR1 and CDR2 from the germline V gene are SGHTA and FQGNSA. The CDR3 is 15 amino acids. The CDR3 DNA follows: TGTGCCAGCAGCTTAGCACAGGGGGTAAACTATGGCTACACCTTC. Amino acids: CASSLAQGVNYGYTF.

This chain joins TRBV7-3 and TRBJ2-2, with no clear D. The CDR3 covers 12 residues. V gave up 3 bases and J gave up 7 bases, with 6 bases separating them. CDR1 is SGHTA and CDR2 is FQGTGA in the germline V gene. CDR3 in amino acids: CASSFPVGELFF. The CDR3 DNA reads TGTGCCAGCAGCTTCCCCGTCGGGGAGCTGTTTTTT.

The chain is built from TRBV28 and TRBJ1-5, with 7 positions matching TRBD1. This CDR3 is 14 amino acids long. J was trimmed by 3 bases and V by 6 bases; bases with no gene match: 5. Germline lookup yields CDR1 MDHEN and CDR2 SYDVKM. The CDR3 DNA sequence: TGTGCCAGCAGCTTACAGGGGTACAATCAGCCCCAGCATTTT. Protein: CASSLQGYNQPQHF. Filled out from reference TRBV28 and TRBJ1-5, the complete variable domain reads DVKVTQSSRYLVKRTGEKVFLECVQDMDHENMFWYRQDPGLGLRLIYFSYDVKMKEKGDIPEGYSVSREKKERFSLILESASTNQTSMYLCASSLQGYNQPQHFGDGTRLSIL.

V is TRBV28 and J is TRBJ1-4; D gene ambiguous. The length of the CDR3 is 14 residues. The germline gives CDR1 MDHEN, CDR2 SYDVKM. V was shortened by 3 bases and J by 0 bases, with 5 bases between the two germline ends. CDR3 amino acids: CASSFYATNEKLFF. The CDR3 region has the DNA TGTGCCAGCAGTTTTTACGCAACTAATGAAAAACTGTTTTTT.

Written as DNA, the CDR3 is TGCGCCAGCAGCCCGCAGGGGGTTAACACTGAAGCTTTCTTT. It codes for CASSPQGVNTEAFF. The gene calls are TRBV5-1 and TRBJ1-1, with 7 bases lining up with TRBD1. The CDR3 length is 14 residues. Germline V CDR1 and CDR2: SGHRS, YFSETQ. V was pared by 4 bases and J by 2 bases, with 5 bases of the junction left unmatched. Using reference TRBV5-1 and TRBJ1-1 for the parts outside the CDR3, the full variable domain is KAGVTQTPRYLIKTRGQQVTLSCSPISGHRSVSWYQQTPGQGLQFLFEYFSETQRNKGNFPGRFSGRQFSNSRSEMNVSTLELGDSALYLCASSPQGVNTEAFFGQGTRLTVV.

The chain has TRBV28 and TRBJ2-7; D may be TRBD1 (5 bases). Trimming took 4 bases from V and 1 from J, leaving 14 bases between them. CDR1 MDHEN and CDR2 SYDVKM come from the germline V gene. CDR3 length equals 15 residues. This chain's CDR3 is CASSSSKRGSYEQYF. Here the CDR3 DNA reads TGTGCCAGCAGTTCTTCAAAAAGGGGATCCTACGAGCAGTACTTC. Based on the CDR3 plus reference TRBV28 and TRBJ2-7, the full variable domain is DVKVTQSSRYLVKRTGEKVFLECVQDMDHENMFWYRQDPGLGLRLIYFSYDVKMKEKGDIPEGYSVSREKKERFSLILESASTNQTSMYLCASSSSKRGSYEQYFGPGTRLTVT.

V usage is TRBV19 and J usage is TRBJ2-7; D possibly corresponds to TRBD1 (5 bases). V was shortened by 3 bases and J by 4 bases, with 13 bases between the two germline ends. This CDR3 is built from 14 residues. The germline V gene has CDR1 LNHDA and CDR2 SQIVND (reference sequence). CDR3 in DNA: TGTGCCAGTAGTATTTCCCAGGGTGGGTACGAGCAGTACTTC. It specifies CASSISQGGYEQYF.

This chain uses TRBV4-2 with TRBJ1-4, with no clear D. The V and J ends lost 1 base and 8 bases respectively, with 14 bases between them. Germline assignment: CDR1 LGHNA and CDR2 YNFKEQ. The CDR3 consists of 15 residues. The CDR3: CASSQGLARMEKLFF. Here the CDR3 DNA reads TGTGCCAGCAGCCAAGGGTTGGCCAGGATGGAAAAACTGTTTTTT.

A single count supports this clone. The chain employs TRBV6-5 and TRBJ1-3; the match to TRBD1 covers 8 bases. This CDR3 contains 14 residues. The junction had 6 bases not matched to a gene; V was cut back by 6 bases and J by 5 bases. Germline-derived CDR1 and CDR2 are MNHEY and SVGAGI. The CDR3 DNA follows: TGTGCCAGCAGCATTGACAGGGGACGAAACACCATATATTTT. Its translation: CASSIDRGRNTIYF.

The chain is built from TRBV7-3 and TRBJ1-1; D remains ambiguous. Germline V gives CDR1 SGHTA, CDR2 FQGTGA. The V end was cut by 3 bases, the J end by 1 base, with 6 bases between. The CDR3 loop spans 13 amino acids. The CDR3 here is CASSLGKNTEAFF. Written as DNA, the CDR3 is TGTGCCAGCAGCTTGGGCAAGAACACTGAAGCTTTCTTT.